These T cell receptor beta chains were read from a single sample in a study of blood T cell repertoires in COVID-19. Profiling relied on immunoSEQ multiplex PCR, and the TCRdb table lists in-frame clones only, not all of them. This sample has about 80,000 clones, with roughly 80% found just once. The sample taken for sequencing was peripheral blood. The receptors were sampled from a woman in her seventies with acute or convalescent COVID-19. The CDR3 runs from the conserved cysteine through the conserved F or W. A D gene is named only where the DNA matches it firmly. Expanded clones are given a class, and other clones once, few, many or no size at all.

CDR3: CASSPTSGTAYEQYF
DNA: TGTGCCAGCAGCCCAACTAGCGGAACGGCCTACGAGCAGTACTTC
J: TRBJ2-7
D: TRBD2
V: TRBV2
size: .

CDR3: CASSFWGGGRGYTF
DNA: TGTGCCAGCAGCTTTTGGGGGGGTGGAAGGGGCTACACCTTC
J: TRBJ1-2
D: .
V: TRBV28
size: .

CDR3: CASSDRTAGAFF
DNA: TGTGCCAGCAGCGACCGGACAGCAGGAGCTTTCTTT
J: TRBJ1-1
D: .
V: TRBV7-9
size: once

CDR3: CASRKRSQGHGETQYF
DNA: TGTGCCAGCAGAAAACGGTCGCAGGGGCATGGGGAGACCCAGTACTTC
J: TRBJ2-5
D: .
V: TRBV27
size: .

CDR3: CASTLGRQGAWEETQYF
DNA: TGTGCCAGCACCCTCGGTAGACAGGGGGCGTGGGAAGAGACCCAGTACTTC
J: TRBJ2-5
D: TRBD1
V: TRBV6-4
size: .

CDR3: CASSFQGSSQPQHF
DNA: TGTGCCAGCAGCTTCCAGGGGTCTAGTCAGCCCCAGCATTTT
J: TRBJ1-5
D: .
V: TRBV5-4
size: .

CDR3: CASSQGGASGGWAPTDTQYF
DNA: TGCGCCAGCAGCCAAGGGGGGGCTAGCGGTGGTTGGGCCCCCACAGATACGCAGTATTTT
J: TRBJ2-3
D: .
V: TRBV4-1
size: .

CDR3: CASSPPNPLAEHYNEQFF
DNA: TGTGCCAGCAGCCCCCCTAATCCGCTAGCGGAACACTACAATGAGCAGTTCTTC
J: TRBJ2-1
D: TRBD2
V: TRBV5-8
size: .

CDR3: CARSLRGICYGYTF
DNA: TGTGCCAGAAGCTTGAGGGGTATTTGCTATGGCTACACCTTC
J: TRBJ1-2
D: .
V: TRBV5-3
size: .

CDR3: CARSLGTGYTF
DNA: TGTGCCAGAAGTCTCGGTACGGGCTACACCTTC
J: TRBJ1-2
D: .
V: TRBV5-3
size: .

CDR3: CASSKSSGFGQPQHF
DNA: TGTGCCAGTAGTAAGTCATCAGGGTTCGGCCAGCCCCAGCATTTT
J: TRBJ1-5
D: .
V: TRBV19
size: .

CDR3: CASSLSSGTEAFF
DNA: TGTGCCAGCAGCCTCTCTAGCGGTACTGAAGCTTTCTTT
J: TRBJ1-1
D: .
V: TRBV12-3/TRBV12-4
size: .

CDR3: CASSGQLFTDTQYF
DNA: TGTGCCAGTAGCGGACAGTTATTCACAGATACGCAGTATTTT
J: TRBJ2-3
D: .
V: TRBV19
size: once

CDR3: CASSLGQGYTF
DNA: TGTGCCAGCAGCTTAGGGCAGGGCTACACCTTC
J: TRBJ1-2
D: .
V: TRBV13
size: few

CDR3: CASSPPDRVVTGELFF
DNA: TGCGCCAGCAGCCCCCCCGACAGGGTAGTCACCGGGGAGCTGTTTTTT
J: TRBJ2-2
D: TRBD1
V: TRBV5-1
size: .

CDR3: CASSLGIDRNTEAFF
DNA: TGTGCCAGCAGCTTAGGGATTGACAGGAACACTGAAGCTTTCTTT
J: TRBJ1-1
D: .
V: TRBV7-8
size: .

CDR3: CASSLEQGVIITSYEQYF
DNA: TGTGCCAGCAGCTTAGAACAGGGGGTTATAATAACCTCCTACGAGCAGTACTTC
J: TRBJ2-7
D: TRBD1
V: TRBV11-2
size: once

CDR3: CASSDSTAAYEQYF
DNA: TGTGCCAGCAGTGACTCAACAGCAGCCTACGAGCAGTACTTC
J: TRBJ2-7
D: .
V: TRBV6-4
size: once

CDR3: CASSPGTGTSGYNEQFF
DNA: TGTGCCAGCAGTCCGGGCACCGGGACTAGCGGATACAATGAGCAGTTCTTC
J: TRBJ2-1
D: TRBD2
V: TRBV6-6
size: .

CDR3: CASSVGLAGEQYF
DNA: TGTGCCAGCAGCGTGGGACTAGCCGGCGAGCAGTACTTC
J: TRBJ2-7
D: TRBD2
V: TRBV9
size: .

CDR3: CANRPRSESATGLYEQYF
DNA: TGTGCCAACCGACCCCGATCCGAGTCGGCTACGGGGTTGTACGAGCAGTACTTC
J: TRBJ2-7
D: .
V: TRBV24-1
size: .

CDR3: CASSLVGRPRDTGELFF
DNA: TGTGCCAGCAGCTTAGTCGGTCGACCCCGGGACACCGGGGAGCTGTTTTTT
J: TRBJ2-2
D: .
V: TRBV7-2
size: .

CDR3: CASSFPSGTGGLEQYF
DNA: TGCGCCAGCAGCTTTCCCTCCGGGACAGGGGGCCTGGAGCAGTACTTC
J: TRBJ2-7
D: TRBD1
V: TRBV5-1
size: .

CDR3: CASSLNAGGGELFF
DNA: TGTGCCAGCAGCTTAAACGCAGGGGGAGGGGAGCTGTTTTTT
J: TRBJ2-2
D: TRBD1
V: TRBV7-3
size: .

CDR3: CASSPIRVGRYEQYF
DNA: TGTGCCAGCAGCCCGATCAGGGTGGGTCGGTACGAGCAGTACTTC
J: TRBJ2-7
D: .
V: TRBV2
size: .

CDR3: CASSLYRGGSPLHF
DNA: TGTGCCAGCAGCCTGTACAGGGGAGGATCACCCCTCCACTTT
J: TRBJ1-6
D: TRBD1
V: TRBV3-1/TRBV3-2
size: .

CDR3: CASSYGGQLGPQHF
DNA: TGTGCCAGCAGTTACGGGGGACAGCTGGGACCCCAGCATTTT
J: TRBJ1-5
D: TRBD1
V: TRBV6-2/TRBV6-3
size: .

CDR3: CASSLSVRDSVPYEQYF
DNA: TGTGCCAGCAGTTTATCGGTCCGGGACAGCGTACCCTACGAGCAGTACTTC
J: TRBJ2-7
D: TRBD1
V: TRBV27
size: few

CDR3: CASSPATLATNEKLFF
DNA: TGTGCCAGCAGCCCCGCTACACTAGCAACTAATGAAAAACTGTTTTTT
J: TRBJ1-4
D: .
V: TRBV9
size: .

CDR3: CASSLRGTGTNEQYF
DNA: TGTGCCAGCAGCCTACGGGGGACAGGGACCAACGAGCAGTACTTC
J: TRBJ2-7
D: TRBD1
V: TRBV3-1/TRBV3-2
size: .

CDR3: CASSMGPGRETQYF
DNA: TGCGCCAGCAGCATGGGACCTGGGAGAGAGACCCAGTACTTC
J: TRBJ2-5
D: .
V: TRBV5-1
size: .

CDR3: CASSESIRGNEQFF
DNA: TGCGCCAGCAGTGAGTCTATTCGCGGCAATGAGCAGTTCTTC
J: TRBJ2-1
D: .
V: TRBV10-1
size: .

CDR3: CASSPGVGAGNIQYF
DNA: TGCGCCAGCAGCCCGGGAGTTGGGGCTGGAAACATTCAGTACTTC
J: TRBJ2-4
D: .
V: TRBV4-1
size: once

CDR3: CASSLTGGWNQPQHF
DNA: TGTGCCAGCAGCCTTACAGGGGGCTGGAATCAGCCCCAGCATTTT
J: TRBJ1-5
D: TRBD1
V: TRBV5-6
size: few

CDR3: CASMDRGSTDTQYF
DNA: TGTGCCAGCATGGACAGGGGGTCTACAGATACGCAGTATTTT
J: TRBJ2-3
D: TRBD1
V: TRBV6-5
size: .

CDR3: CASSRSGSETQYF
DNA: TGTGCCAGCAGCCGCAGCGGGAGTGAGACCCAGTACTTC
J: TRBJ2-5
D: TRBD2
V: TRBV7-7
size: once

CDR3: CASSEEASSGNTIYF
DNA: TGTGCCAGCAGTGAAGAAGCGAGCTCTGGAAACACCATATATTTT
J: TRBJ1-3
D: .
V: TRBV2
size: once

CDR3: CASSLGGVYNEQFF
DNA: TGTGCCAGCAGCTTAGGCGGGGTCTACAATGAGCAGTTCTTC
J: TRBJ2-1
D: .
V: TRBV7-9
size: .

CDR3: CATSDRTKHTGELFF
DNA: TGTGCCACCAGTGACCGGACAAAACACACCGGGGAGCTGTTTTTT
J: TRBJ2-2
D: .
V: TRBV24-1
size: .

CDR3: CASSLLGSKRGDNEQFF
DNA: TGCGCCAGCAGCTTGTTAGGATCTAAGCGGGGCGACAATGAGCAGTTCTTC
J: TRBJ2-1
D: TRBD2
V: TRBV5-1
size: .

CDR3: CASSSQAHTEAFF
DNA: TGCGCCAGCAGCTCGCAGGCTCACACTGAAGCTTTCTTT
J: TRBJ1-1
D: .
V: TRBV5-1
size: .

CDR3: CASWGLAGGLEQFF
DNA: TGTGCCAGCTGGGGACTAGCGGGAGGCCTTGAGCAGTTCTTC
J: TRBJ2-1
D: TRBD2
V: TRBV27
size: few

CDR3: CSGGTGETQYF
DNA: TGCAGCGGCGGGACAGGAGAGACCCAGTACTTC
J: TRBJ2-5
D: TRBD1
V: TRBV29-1
size: once

CDR3: CASSLLQGDGYTF
DNA: TGTGCCAGCAGCTTGTTGCAGGGTGATGGCTACACCTTC
J: TRBJ1-2
D: .
V: TRBV5-4
size: .

CDR3: CASSENLQAGAEQFF
DNA: TGTGCCAGCAGTGAAAATTTACAAGCGGGAGCTGAGCAGTTCTTC
J: TRBJ2-1
D: TRBD2
V: TRBV25-1
size: .

CDR3: CAISEARDNQPQHF
DNA: TGTGCCATCAGTGAGGCCAGGGATAATCAGCCCCAGCATTTT
J: TRBJ1-5
D: .
V: TRBV10-3
size: .

CDR3: CASSPIEKLFF
DNA: TGTGCCAGCAGCCCTATTGAAAAACTGTTTTTT
J: TRBJ1-4
D: .
V: TRBV5-8
size: .

CDR3: CASFTVNTEAFF
DNA: TGTGCCAGCTTTACGGTGAACACTGAAGCTTTCTTT
J: TRBJ1-1
D: .
V: TRBV7-2
size: .

CDR3: CASSQDRRGQGRTGELFF
DNA: TGTGCCAGCAGCCAAGATCGGCGGGGACAGGGGCGGACGGGGGAGCTGTTTTTT
J: TRBJ2-2
D: TRBD1
V: TRBV4-2
size: .